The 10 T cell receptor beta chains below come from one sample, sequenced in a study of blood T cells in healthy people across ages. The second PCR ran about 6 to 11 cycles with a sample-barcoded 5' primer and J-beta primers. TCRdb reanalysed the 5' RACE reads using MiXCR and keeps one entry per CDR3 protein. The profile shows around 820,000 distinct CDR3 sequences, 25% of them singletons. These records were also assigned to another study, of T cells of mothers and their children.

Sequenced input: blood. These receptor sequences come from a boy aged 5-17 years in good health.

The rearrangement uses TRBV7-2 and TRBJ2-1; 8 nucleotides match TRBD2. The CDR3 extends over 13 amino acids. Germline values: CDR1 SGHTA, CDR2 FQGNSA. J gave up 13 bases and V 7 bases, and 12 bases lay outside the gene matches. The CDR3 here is CASMAGGLGKQFF. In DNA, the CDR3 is TGTGCCAGCATGGCGGGGGGCCTGGGGAAACAGTTCTTC. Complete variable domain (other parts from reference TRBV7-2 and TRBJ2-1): GAGVSQSPSNKVTEKGKDVELRCDPISGHTALYWYRQSLGQGLEFLIYFQGNSAPDKSGLPSDRFSAERTGGSVSTLTIQRTQQEDSAVYLCASMAGGLGKQFFGPGTRLTVL.

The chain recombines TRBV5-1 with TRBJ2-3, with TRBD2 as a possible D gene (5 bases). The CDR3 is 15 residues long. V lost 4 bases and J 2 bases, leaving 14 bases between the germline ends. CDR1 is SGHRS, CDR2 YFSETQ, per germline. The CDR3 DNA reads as TGCGCCAGCAGCGCAAGCGGAGACTACACAGATACGCAGTATTTT. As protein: CASSASGDYTDTQYF.

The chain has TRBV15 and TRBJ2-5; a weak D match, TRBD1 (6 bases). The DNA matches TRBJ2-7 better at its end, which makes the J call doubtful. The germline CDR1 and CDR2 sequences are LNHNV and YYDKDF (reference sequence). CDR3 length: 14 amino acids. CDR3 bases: TGTGCCACCAGCGGGGATACAGGGTACTACGAGCAGTACTTC. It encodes CATSGDTGYYEQYF.

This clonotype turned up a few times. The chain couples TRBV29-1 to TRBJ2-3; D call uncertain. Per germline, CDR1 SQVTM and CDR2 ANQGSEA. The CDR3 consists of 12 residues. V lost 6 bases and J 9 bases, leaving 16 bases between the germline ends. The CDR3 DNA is TGCAGCGTCCTCAGCCCGATTTACACGCAGTATTTT. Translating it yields CSVLSPIYTQYF.

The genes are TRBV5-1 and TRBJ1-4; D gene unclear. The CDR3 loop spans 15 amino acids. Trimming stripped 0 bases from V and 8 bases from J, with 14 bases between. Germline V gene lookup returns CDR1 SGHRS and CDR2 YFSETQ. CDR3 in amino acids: CASSLGQSRGEKLFF. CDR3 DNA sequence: TGCGCCAGCAGCTTGGGACAAAGCCGCGGAGAAAAACTGTTTTTT.

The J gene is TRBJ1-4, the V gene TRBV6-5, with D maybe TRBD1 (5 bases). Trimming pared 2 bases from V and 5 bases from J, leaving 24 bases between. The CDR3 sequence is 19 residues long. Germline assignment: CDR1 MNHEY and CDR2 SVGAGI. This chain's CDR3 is CASSYDGHLPRLGNEKLFF. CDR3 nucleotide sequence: TGTGCCAGCAGTTACGACGGACACCTACCCAGGCTGGGGAATGAAAAACTGTTTTTT.

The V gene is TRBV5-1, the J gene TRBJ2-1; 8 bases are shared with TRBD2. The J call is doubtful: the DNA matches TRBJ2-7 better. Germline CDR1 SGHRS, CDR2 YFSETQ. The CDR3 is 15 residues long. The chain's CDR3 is CASSLGGRNNYEQYF. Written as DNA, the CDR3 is TGCGCCAGCAGCTTGGGCGGGAGGAACAACTACGAGCAGTACTTC.

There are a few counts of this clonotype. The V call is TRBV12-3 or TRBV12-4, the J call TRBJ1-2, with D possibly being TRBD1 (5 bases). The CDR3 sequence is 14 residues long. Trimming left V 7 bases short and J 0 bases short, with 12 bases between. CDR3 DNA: TGTGCCAGCACTTCAGGGCGATCTAACTATGGCTACACCTTC. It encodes CASTSGRSNYGYTF.

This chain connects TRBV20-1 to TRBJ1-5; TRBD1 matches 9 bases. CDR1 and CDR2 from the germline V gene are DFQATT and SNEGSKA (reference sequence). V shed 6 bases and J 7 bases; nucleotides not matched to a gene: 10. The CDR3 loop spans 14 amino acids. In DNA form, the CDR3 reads TGCAGTGCCGCAACAGGGGGCATGGAGCAGCCCCAGCATTTT. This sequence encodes CSAATGGMEQPQHF.

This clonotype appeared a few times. CDR3: CASSQYRDYGYTF. CDR3 DNA: TGCGCCAGCAGCCAATATCGGGACTATGGCTACACCTTC. The genes are TRBV4-3 and TRBJ1-2; D is unclear. V was clipped by 2 bases and J by 3 bases, with 7 bases between them. This CDR3 contains 13 residues. Looked up from germline, CDR1 is LGHNA and CDR2 is YSLEER.